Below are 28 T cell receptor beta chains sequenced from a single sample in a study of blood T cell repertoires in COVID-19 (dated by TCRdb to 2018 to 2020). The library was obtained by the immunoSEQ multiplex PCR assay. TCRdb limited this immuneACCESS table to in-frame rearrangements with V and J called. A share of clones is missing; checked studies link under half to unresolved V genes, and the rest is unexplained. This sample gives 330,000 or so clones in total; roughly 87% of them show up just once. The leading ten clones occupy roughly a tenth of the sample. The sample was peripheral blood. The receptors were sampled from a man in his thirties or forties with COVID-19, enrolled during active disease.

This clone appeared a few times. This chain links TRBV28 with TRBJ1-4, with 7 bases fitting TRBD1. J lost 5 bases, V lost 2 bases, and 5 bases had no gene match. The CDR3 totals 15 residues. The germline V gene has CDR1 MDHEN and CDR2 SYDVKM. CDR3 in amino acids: CASSLTGAGNEKLFF. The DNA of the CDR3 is TGTGCCAGCAGTTTAACAGGGGCCGGGAATGAAAAACTGTTTTTT.

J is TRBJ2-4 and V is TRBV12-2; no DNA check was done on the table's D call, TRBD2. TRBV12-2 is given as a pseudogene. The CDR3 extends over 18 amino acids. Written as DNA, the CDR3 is TGTGCAAGGAGCTCACTAGCGGGAGGGCCGGGCGCCAAAAACATTCAGTACTTC. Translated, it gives CARSSLAGGPGAKNIQYF.

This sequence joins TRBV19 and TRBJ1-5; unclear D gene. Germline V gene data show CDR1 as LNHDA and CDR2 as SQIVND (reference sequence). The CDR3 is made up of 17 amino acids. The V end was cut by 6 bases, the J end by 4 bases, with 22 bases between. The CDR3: CASSSGMRTGTNQPQHF. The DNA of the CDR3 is TGTGCCAGTAGCTCGGGAATGAGGACTGGAACTAATCAGCCCCAGCATTTT.

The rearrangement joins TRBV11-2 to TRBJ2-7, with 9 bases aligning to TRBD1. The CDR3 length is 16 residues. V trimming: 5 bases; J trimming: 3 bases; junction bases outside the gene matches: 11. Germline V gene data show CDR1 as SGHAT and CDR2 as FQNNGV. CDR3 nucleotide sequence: TGTGCCAGCAGCCCCTACCTGGACAGGGGAGGCTACGAGCAGTACTTC. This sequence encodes CASSPYLDRGGYEQYF.

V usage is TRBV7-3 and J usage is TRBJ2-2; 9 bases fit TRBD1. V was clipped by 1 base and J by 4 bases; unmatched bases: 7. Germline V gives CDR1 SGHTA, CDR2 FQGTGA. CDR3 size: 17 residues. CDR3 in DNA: TGTGCCAGCAGCTTAAACCCCGCACAGGGGGCCACCGGGGAGCTGTTTTTT. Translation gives CASSLNPAQGATGELFF. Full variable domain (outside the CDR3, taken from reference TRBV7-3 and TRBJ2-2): GAGVSQTPSNKVTEKGKYVELRCDPISGHTALYWYRQSLGQGPEFLIYFQGTGAADDSGLPNDRFFAVRPEGSVSTLKIQRTERGDSAVYLCASSLNPAQGATGELFFGEGSRLTVL.

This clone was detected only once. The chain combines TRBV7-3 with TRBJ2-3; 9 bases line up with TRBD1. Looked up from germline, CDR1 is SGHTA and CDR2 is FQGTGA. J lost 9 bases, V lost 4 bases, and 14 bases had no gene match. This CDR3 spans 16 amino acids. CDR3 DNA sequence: TGTGCCAGCAGCTCTCCGACCCGGGACAGGGCGGGAACGCAGTATTTT. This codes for CASSSPTRDRAGTQYF.

The CDR3 here is CASSPRRDGTEAFF. The CDR3 DNA sequence: TGTGCCAGCTCACCTCGCAGGGATGGCACTGAAGCTTTCTTT. The rearrangement links TRBV18 to TRBJ1-1, with D maybe TRBD1 (5 bases). The CDR3 spans 14 residues. Deletions cut 3 bases from V and 4 bases from J, with 12 bases between. Per germline, CDR1 KGHSH and CDR2 LQKENI.

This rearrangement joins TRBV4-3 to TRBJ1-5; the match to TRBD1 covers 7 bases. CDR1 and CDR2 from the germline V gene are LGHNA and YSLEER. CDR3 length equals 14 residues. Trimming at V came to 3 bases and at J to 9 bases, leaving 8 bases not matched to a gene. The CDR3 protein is CASSHSTGMGPQHF. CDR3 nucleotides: TGCGCCAGCAGCCACTCGACAGGGATGGGGCCCCAGCATTTT.

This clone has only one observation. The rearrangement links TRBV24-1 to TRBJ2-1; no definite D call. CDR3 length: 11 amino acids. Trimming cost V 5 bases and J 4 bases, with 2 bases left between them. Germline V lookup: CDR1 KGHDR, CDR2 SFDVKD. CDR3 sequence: CATSAYNEQFF. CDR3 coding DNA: TGTGCCACCAGTGCATACAATGAGCAGTTCTTC.

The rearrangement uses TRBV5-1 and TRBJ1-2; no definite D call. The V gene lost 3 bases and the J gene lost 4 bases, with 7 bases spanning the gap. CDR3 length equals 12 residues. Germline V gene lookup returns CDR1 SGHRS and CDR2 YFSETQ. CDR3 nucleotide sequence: TGCGCCAGCAGCTCCAACACCTATGGCTACACCTTC. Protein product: CASSSNTYGYTF.

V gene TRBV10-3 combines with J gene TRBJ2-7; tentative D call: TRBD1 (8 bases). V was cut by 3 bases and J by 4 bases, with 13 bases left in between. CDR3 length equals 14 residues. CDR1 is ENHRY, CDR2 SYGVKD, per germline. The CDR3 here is CAISDQQGGYEQYF. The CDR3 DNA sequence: TGTGCCATCAGTGACCAACAGGGGGGGTACGAGCAGTACTTC.

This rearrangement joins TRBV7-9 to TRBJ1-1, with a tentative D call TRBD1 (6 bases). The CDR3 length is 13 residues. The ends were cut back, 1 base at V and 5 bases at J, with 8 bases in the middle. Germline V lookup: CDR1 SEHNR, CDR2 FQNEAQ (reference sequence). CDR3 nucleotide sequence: TGTGCCAGCAGCTTAGAGCAGGGGACTGAAGCTTTCTTT. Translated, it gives CASSLEQGTEAFF.

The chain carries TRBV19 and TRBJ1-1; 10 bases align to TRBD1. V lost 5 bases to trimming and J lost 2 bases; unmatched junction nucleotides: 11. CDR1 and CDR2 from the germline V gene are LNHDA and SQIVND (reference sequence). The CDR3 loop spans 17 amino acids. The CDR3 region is CASSPGQGVGLNTEAFF. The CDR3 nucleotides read TGTGCCAGTAGTCCCGGACAGGGGGTCGGGTTAAACACTGAAGCTTTCTTT.

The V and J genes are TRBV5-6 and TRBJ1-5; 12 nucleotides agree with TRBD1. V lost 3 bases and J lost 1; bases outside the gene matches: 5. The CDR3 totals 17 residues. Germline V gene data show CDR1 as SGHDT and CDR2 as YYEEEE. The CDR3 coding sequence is TGTGCCAGCAGCTCGGGACAGGGGGCGCAAAGCAATCAGCCCCAGCATTTT. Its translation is CASSSGQGAQSNQPQHF.

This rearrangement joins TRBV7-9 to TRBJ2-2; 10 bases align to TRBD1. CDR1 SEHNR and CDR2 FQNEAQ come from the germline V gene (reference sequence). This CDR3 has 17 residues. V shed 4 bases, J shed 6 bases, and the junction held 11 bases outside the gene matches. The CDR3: CASSSNSGTGVPGELFF. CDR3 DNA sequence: TGTGCCAGCAGCTCCAATTCCGGGACAGGGGTCCCCGGGGAGCTGTTTTTT. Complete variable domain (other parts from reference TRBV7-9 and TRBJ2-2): DTGVSQNPRHKITKRGQNVTFRCDPISEHNRLYWYRQTLGQGPEFLTYFQNEAQLEKSRLLSDRFSAERPKGSFSTLEIQRTEQGDSAMYLCASSSNSGTGVPGELFFGEGSRLTVL.

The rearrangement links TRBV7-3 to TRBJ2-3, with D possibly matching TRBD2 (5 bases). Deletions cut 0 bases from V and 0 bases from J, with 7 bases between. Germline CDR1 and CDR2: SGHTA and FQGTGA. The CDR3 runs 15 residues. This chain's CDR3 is CASSLTGSSTDTQYF. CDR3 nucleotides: TGTGCCAGCAGCTTAACGGGGAGCAGCACAGATACGCAGTATTTT.

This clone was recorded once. The CDR3 DNA reads as TGTGCCAGCAGCGGAAATCAGGGGGCCGGTAGCAATCAGCCCCAGCATTTT. Residues: CASSGNQGAGSNQPQHF. The rearrangement joins TRBV4-2 to TRBJ1-5; 8 nucleotides match TRBD1. The CDR3 covers 17 residues. The V and J ends lost 5 bases and 0 bases, in that order; junction bases with no gene match: 9. Germline lookup yields CDR1 LGHNA and CDR2 YNFKEQ.

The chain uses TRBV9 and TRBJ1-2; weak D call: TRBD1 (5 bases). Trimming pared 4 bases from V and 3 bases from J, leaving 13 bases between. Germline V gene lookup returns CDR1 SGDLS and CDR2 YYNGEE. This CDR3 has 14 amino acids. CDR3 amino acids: CASSPRGGDYGYTF. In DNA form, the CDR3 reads TGTGCCAGCAGCCCCCGGGGGGGGGACTATGGCTACACCTTC.

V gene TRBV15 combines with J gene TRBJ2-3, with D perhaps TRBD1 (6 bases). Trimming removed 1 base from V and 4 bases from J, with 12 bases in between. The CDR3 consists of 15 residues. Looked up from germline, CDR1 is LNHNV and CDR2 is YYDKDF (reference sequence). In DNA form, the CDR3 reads TGTGCCACCAGCAGAGTTCCAGGGGTCCCAGATACGCAGTATTTT. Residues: CATSRVPGVPDTQYF. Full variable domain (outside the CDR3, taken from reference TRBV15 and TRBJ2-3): DAMVIQNPRYQVTQFGKPVTLSCSQTLNHNVMYWYQQKSSQAPKLLFHYYDKDFNNEADTPDNFQSRRPNTSFCFLDIRSPGLGDTAMYLCATSRVPGVPDTQYFGPGTRLTVL.

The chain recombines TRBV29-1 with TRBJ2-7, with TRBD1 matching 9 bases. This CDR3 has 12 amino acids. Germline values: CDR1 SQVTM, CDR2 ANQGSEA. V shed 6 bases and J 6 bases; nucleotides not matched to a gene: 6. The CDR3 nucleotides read TGCAGCGTGGGACAGGGAGGGATCGAGCAGTACTTC. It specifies CSVGQGGIEQYF.

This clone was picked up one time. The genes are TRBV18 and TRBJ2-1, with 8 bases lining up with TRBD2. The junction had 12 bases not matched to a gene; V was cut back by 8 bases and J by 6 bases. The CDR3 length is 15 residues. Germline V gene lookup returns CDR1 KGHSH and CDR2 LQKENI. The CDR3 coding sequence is TGTGCCAGCGACACGAGGCGGGGGGCTTTCAATGAGCAGTTCTTC. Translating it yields CASDTRRGAFNEQFF.

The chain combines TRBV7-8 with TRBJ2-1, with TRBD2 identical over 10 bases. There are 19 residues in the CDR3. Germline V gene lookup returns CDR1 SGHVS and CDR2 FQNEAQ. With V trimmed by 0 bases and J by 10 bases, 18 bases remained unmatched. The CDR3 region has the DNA TGTGCCAGCAGCTTAGCGTGGGCGGGGAGTGGGACTAGCGCAAAAGAGCAGTTCTTC. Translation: CASSLAWAGSGTSAKEQFF.

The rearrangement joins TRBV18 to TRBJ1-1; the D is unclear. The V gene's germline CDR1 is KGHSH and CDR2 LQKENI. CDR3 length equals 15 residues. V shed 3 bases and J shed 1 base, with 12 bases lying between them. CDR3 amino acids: CASSPEAVPNTEAFF. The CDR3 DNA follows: TGTGCCAGCTCACCGGAGGCCGTCCCGAACACTGAAGCTTTCTTT.

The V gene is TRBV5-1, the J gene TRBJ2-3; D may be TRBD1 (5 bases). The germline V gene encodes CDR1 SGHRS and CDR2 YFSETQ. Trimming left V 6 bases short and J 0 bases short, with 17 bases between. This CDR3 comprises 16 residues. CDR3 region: CASNKPWGSSTDTQYF. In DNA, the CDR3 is TGCGCCAGCAACAAACCTTGGGGCAGTAGCACAGATACGCAGTATTTT.

CDR3 residues: CATSGLGTGTPYEQYF. The CDR3 nucleotides are TGTGCCACCAGCGGACTAGGGACAGGGACCCCCTACGAGCAGTACTTC. This chain uses TRBV15 with TRBJ2-7; TRBD1 aligns across 9 bases. V was pared by 5 bases and J by 2 bases, with 10 bases of the junction left unmatched. In germline, CDR1 is LNHNV, CDR2 YYDKDF (reference sequence). The CDR3 runs 16 residues.

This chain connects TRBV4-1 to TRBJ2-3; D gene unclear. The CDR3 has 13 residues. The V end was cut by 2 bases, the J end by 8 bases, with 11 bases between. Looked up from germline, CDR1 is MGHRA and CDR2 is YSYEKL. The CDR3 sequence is CASSQMTPGTQYF. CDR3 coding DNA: TGCGCCAGCAGCCAAATGACCCCGGGTACGCAGTATTTT.

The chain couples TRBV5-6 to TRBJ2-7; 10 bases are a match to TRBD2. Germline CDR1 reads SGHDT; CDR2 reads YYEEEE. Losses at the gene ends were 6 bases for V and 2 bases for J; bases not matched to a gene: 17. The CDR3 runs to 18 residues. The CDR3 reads CASNRLRWGLASTYEQYF. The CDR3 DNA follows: TGTGCCAGCAACAGACTTAGGTGGGGACTAGCGTCAACCTACGAGCAGTACTTC.

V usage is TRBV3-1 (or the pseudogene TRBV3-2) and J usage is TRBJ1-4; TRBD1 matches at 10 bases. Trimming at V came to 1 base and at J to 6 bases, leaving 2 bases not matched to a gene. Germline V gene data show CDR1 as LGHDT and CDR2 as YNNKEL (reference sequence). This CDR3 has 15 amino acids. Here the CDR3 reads CASSQAGTGDEKLFF. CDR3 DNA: TGTGCCAGCAGCCAAGCGGGGACAGGGGATGAAAAACTGTTTTTT.